One and the same sample provided the 20 T cell receptor beta chains below, sequenced in a study of T cells in Graves' hyperthyroidism and ophthalmopathy. RNA transcripts gave rise to amplified TCR beta CDR3 regions. An initial round of RT-PCR targeting the TCR CDR3 relied on the HTBI primer set. TCRdb re-called the multiplex PCR reads through MiXCR, storing one row per CDR3 protein. The data hold approximately 150,000 distinct CDR3 sequences, with about a tenth observed a single time. Sequenced material: blood. Source of these receptors: a young woman with Graves' hyperthyroidism that later progressed to Graves' ophthalmopathy.

This clonotype was seen ten or more times. This sequence joins TRBV7-6 and TRBJ2-7, with 10 bases fitting TRBD2. The CDR3 length is 16 residues. Germline V lookup: CDR1 SGHVS, CDR2 FNYEAQ. V lost 4 bases and J lost 0; bases outside the gene matches: 6. The CDR3 nucleotides are TGTGCCAGCAGCTCCGTAGCGGGGGGAAGCTCCTACGAGCAGTACTTC. Protein: CASSSVAGGSSYEQYF.

The table lists this clonotype with many counts. This sequence joins TRBV30 and TRBJ1-6; D is undetermined. Trimming removed 2 bases at V and 4 bases at J, with 15 bases between. The CDR3 sequence is 16 residues long. The germline gives CDR1 GTSNPN, CDR2 SVGIG (reference sequence). CDR3 DNA sequence: TGTGCCTGGAGTTTGACACCCAAGACATATAATTCACCCCTCCACTTT. Protein product: CAWSLTPKTYNSPLHF.

The genes are TRBV20-1 and TRBJ1-5; TRBD1 agrees at 10 bases. The V gene's germline CDR1 is DFQATT and CDR2 SNEGSKA (reference sequence). V was clipped by 2 bases and J by 5 bases; unmatched bases: 3. This CDR3 contains 14 residues. CDR3 in amino acids: CSARLTGGDQPQHF. DNA for the CDR3: TGCAGTGCTAGACTGACAGGGGGCGATCAGCCCCAGCATTTT.

This clonotype was observed many times. CDR3 DNA: TGCAGTGCTGAGCGGACAGGGACCCCCTACGAGCAGTACTTC. Protein: CSAERTGTPYEQYF. The chain couples TRBV20-1 to TRBJ2-7; TRBD1 matches at 8 bases. With V trimmed by 5 bases and J by 2 bases, 8 bases remained unmatched. Germline V CDR1 and CDR2: DFQATT, SNEGSKA (reference sequence). The CDR3 extends over 14 amino acids.

Ten or more counts support this clonotype. V and J are TRBV2 and TRBJ2-5; 8 bases are a match to TRBD2. Germline V gene sequence: CDR1 SNHLY, CDR2 FYNNEI. J was trimmed by 4 bases and V by 7 bases; bases with no gene match: 8. The CDR3 totals 14 residues. The CDR3 DNA reads as TGTGCCAGCAATACAGCGGGAGTACGAGAGACCCAGTACTTC. Translation: CASNTAGVRETQYF.

This clonotype was detected ten times or more. Here the CDR3 reads CASRFDRGLSYEQYF. The DNA for the CDR3 is TGTGCCAGCAGATTCGACAGGGGGCTTTCCTACGAGCAGTACTTC. This chain links TRBV28 with TRBJ2-7; TRBD1 matches 10 bases. The CDR3 covers 15 residues. Germline CDR1 reads MDHEN; CDR2 reads SYDVKM. V lost 6 bases to trimming and J lost 1 base; unmatched junction nucleotides: 6.

The sample holds many counts of this clonotype. The V call is TRBV10-3, the J call TRBJ2-1, with D perhaps TRBD2 (6 bases). The CDR3 totals 15 residues. The V gene's germline CDR1 is ENHRY and CDR2 SYGVKD. V was shortened by 1 base and J by 5 bases, with 12 bases between the two germline ends. CDR3: CAISEFAGKNNEQFF. For the CDR3, the DNA is TGTGCCATCAGTGAGTTCGCGGGGAAGAACAATGAGCAGTTCTTC.

V is TRBV14 and J is TRBJ2-7, with a weak D call TRBD1 (5 bases). The CDR3 length is 18 residues. Trimming took off 0 bases at V and 3 bases at J, with 21 bases between the two ends. In germline, CDR1 is SGHDN, CDR2 FVKESK. CDR3 sequence reads: CASSQEGRIRQTLYEQYF. DNA for the CDR3: TGTGCCAGCAGCCAAGAGGGGCGAATTAGGCAGACCCTCTACGAGCAGTACTTC.

This clonotype was recorded many times. The chain has TRBV6-1 and TRBJ2-1, with D uncertain. CDR3 length: 13 amino acids. V shed 7 bases and J shed 3 bases, with 10 bases lying between them. Germline CDR1 MNHNS, CDR2 SASEGT. The CDR3 DNA reads as TGTGCCAGCAATCGCGGAGACTACAATGAGCAGTTCTTC. This encodes CASNRGDYNEQFF.

The sample holds many counts of this clonotype. J is TRBJ2-5 and V is TRBV18, with D uncertain. Trimming left V 0 bases short and J 5 bases short, with 10 bases between. In germline, CDR1 is KGHSH, CDR2 LQKENI. The CDR3 runs 14 residues. Here the CDR3 DNA reads TGTGCCAGCTCACCACCATCACGACGGGAGACCCAGTACTTC. It codes for CASSPPSRRETQYF.

This clonotype came up many times. The chain uses TRBV7-8 and TRBJ1-1; TRBD1 matches at 7 bases. Germline V lookup: CDR1 SGHVS, CDR2 FQNEAQ. The CDR3 is 12 amino acids. Trimming took 6 bases from V and 10 from J; bases not matched to a gene: 8. The CDR3 coding sequence is TGTGCCAGCAGTCTGACAGGGCAATCAGCTTTCTTT. It encodes CASSLTGQSAFF.

Only a few counts were recorded for this clonotype. This chain joins TRBV3-1 and TRBJ2-3, with 12 bases lining up with TRBD2. This CDR3 spans 18 amino acids. Germline CDR1 and CDR2: LGHDT and YNNKEL (reference sequence). V was pared by 5 bases and J by 0 bases, with 9 bases of the junction left unmatched. This CDR3 reads CASSSGLAGTTSTDTQYF. CDR3 nucleotide sequence: TGTGCCAGCAGCTCCGGACTAGCGGGGACAACTAGCACAGATACGCAGTATTTT.

This clonotype has a count of ten or more. The V call is TRBV12-3 or TRBV12-4, the J call TRBJ2-7, with TRBD2 identical over 8 bases. V lost 4 bases, J lost 2 bases, and 7 bases stayed unmatched. This CDR3 comprises 15 residues. CDR3 sequence reads: CASSSSGGPPYEQYF. CDR3 in DNA: TGTGCCAGCAGTTCCAGCGGGGGACCCCCCTACGAGCAGTACTTC.

There are many counts of this clonotype. The genes are TRBV7-3 and TRBJ2-1; 9 bases match TRBD2. J lost 0 bases, V lost 3 bases, and 3 bases had no gene match. The germline CDR1 and CDR2 sequences are SGHTA and FQGTGA. The CDR3 has 16 amino acids. The CDR3 here is CASSLVSGSSYNEQFF. The CDR3 DNA follows: TGTGCCAGCAGCTTGGTTAGCGGGAGCTCCTACAATGAGCAGTTCTTC.

This clonotype was counted ten times or more. The V call is TRBV6-4, the J call TRBJ2-3; 9 nucleotides agree with TRBD1. Germline V CDR1 and CDR2: MRHNA, SNTAGT. The V gene end was trimmed by 4 bases and the J gene end by 1 base; junction bases not matched to a gene: 0. This CDR3 is 14 amino acids long. The CDR3 region is CASSGTGGTDTQYF. The CDR3 bases are TGTGCCAGCAGTGGGACAGGGGGCACAGATACGCAGTATTTT.

This clonotype was counted at least ten times. The rearrangement uses TRBV20-1 and TRBJ2-5; D is undetermined. Deletions cut 2 bases from V and 9 bases from J, with 13 bases between. Germline V gene sequence: CDR1 DFQATT, CDR2 SNEGSKA (reference sequence). The CDR3 is made up of 12 amino acids. The CDR3 bases are TGCAGTGCTAGAAGCGCCTCCGTGGCCCAGTACTTC. Amino acid sequence: CSARSASVAQYF.

This clonotype was observed at least ten times. This chain connects TRBV7-9 to TRBJ1-1; tentatively, D is TRBD1 (6 bases). This CDR3 has 13 amino acids. V gave up 8 bases and J gave up 5 bases, with 15 bases separating them. The germline V gene encodes CDR1 SEHNR and CDR2 FQNEAQ (reference sequence). As DNA, the CDR3 is TGTGCCAGCTCACAGGGCCTGAGGACTGAAGCTTTCTTT. Translated, it gives CASSQGLRTEAFF. Full variable domain (outside the CDR3, taken from reference TRBV7-9 and TRBJ1-1): DTGVSQNPRHKITKRGQNVTFRCDPISEHNRLYWYRQTLGQGPEFLTYFQNEAQLEKSRLLSDRFSAERPKGSFSTLEIQRTEQGDSAMYLCASSQGLRTEAFFGQGTRLTVV.

V usage is TRBV20-1 and J usage is TRBJ1-2; tentative D call: TRBD1 (5 bases). Deletions cut 1 base from V and 0 bases from J, with 9 bases between. Germline V gene lookup returns CDR1 DFQATT and CDR2 SNEGSKA (reference sequence). The CDR3 is 14 residues long. CDR3 coding DNA: TGCAGTGCTAGAGCACAGGAGACTAACTATGGCTACACCTTC. It translates to CSARAQETNYGYTF.

This clonotype has at least ten counts. The rearrangement joins TRBV7-8 to TRBJ2-1; weak D call: TRBD2 (5 bases). The length of the CDR3 is 14 residues. From germline, CDR1 is SGHVS and CDR2 FQNEAQ. V was clipped by 1 base and J by 9 bases, with 13 bases between them. DNA of the CDR3: TGTGCCAGCAGCTTAGAAGGCAGACGGGGTGAGCAGTTCTTC. It yields the protein CASSLEGRRGEQFF.

V usage is TRBV2 and J usage is TRBJ2-3; 10 nucleotides line up with TRBD2. CDR3 size: 16 residues. CDR1 is SNHLY and CDR2 is FYNNEI in the germline V gene. The V gene end was trimmed by 5 bases and the J gene end by 6 bases; junction bases not matched to a gene: 11. CDR3 sequence: CASSTLIGSGGDTQYF. The CDR3 DNA reads as TGTGCCAGCAGTACCTTGATAGGTAGCGGGGGGGATACGCAGTATTTT. The full variable domain, rest sourced from reference TRBV2 and TRBJ2-3, is EPEVTQTPSHQVTQMGQEVILRCVPISNHLYFYWYRQILGQKVEFLVSFYNNEISEKSEIFDDQFSVERPDGSNFTLKIRSTKLEDSAMYFCASSTLIGSGGDTQYFGPGTRLTVL.